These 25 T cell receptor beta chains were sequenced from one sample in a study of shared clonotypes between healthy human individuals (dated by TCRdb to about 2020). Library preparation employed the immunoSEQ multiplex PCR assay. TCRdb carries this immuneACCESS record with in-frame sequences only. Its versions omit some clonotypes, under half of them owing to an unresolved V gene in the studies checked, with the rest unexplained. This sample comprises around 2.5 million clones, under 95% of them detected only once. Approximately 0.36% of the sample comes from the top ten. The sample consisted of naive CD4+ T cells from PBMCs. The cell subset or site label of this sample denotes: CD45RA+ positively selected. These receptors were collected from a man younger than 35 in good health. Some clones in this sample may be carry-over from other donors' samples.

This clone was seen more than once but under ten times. In DNA, the CDR3 is TGTGCCAGCAGCTTTCTCGGGGCTCCCGAGCAGTACTTC. Residues: CASSFLGAPEQYF. The V gene is TRBV5-6, the J gene TRBJ2-7; D possibly matches TRBD1 or TRBD2 (5 bases each). This CDR3 is built from 13 residues. Germline V CDR1 and CDR2: SGHDT, YYEEEE. The germline V and J ends were trimmed by 2 bases and 6 bases, with 12 bases remaining between them.

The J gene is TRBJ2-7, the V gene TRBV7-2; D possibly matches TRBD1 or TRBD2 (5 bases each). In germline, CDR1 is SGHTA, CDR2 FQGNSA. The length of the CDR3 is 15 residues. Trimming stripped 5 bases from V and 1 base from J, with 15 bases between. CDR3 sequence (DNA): TGTGCCAGCAGCGACCCCGGGACGGTATCCTACGAGCAGTACTTC. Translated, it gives CASSDPGTVSYEQYF.

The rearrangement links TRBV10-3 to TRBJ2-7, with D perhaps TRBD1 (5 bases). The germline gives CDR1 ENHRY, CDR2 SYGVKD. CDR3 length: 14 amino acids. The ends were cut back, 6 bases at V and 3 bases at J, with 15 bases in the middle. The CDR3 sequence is CAIRPQGNDYEQYF. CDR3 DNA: TGTGCCATCAGACCTCAGGGAAATGACTACGAGCAGTACTTC.

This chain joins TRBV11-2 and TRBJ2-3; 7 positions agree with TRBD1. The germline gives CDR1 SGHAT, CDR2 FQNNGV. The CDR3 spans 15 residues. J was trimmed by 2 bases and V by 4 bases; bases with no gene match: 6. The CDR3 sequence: CASSSEGAFTDTQYF. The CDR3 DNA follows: TGTGCCAGCAGCTCCGAGGGGGCCTTCACAGATACGCAGTATTTT.

CDR3 in amino acids: CASSGTQGFFYEQYF. The CDR3 bases are TGTGCCAGCAGCGGAACCCAGGGGTTTTTCTACGAGCAGTACTTC. V is TRBV5-4 and J is TRBJ2-7; weak D call: TRBD1 (6 bases). Germline CDR1 is SGHNT and CDR2 is YYREEE (reference sequence). CDR3 size: 15 residues. V was cut by 4 bases and J by 3 bases, with 17 bases left in between.

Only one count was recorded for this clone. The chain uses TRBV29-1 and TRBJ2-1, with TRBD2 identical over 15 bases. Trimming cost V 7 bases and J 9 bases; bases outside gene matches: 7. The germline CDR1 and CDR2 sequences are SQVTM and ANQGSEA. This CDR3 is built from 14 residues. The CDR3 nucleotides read TGCAGCGGGGGACTAGCGGGAGGTTCAGGTGAGCAGTTCTTC. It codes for CSGGLAGGSGEQFF.

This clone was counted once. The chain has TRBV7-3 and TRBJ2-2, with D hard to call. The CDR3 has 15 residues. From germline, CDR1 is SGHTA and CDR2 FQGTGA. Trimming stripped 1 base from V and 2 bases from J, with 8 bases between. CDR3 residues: CASSLNRPNTGELFF. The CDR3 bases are TGTGCCAGCAGCTTAAACAGACCAAACACCGGGGAGCTGTTTTTT.

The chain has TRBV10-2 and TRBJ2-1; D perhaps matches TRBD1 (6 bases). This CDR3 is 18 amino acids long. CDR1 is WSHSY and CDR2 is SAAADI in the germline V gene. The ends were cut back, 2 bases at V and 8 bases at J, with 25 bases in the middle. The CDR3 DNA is TGCGCCAGCAGTGAGGCCCAGGGGAGTTGGTCCAAACGGGATGAGCAGTTCTTC. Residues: CASSEAQGSWSKRDEQFF.

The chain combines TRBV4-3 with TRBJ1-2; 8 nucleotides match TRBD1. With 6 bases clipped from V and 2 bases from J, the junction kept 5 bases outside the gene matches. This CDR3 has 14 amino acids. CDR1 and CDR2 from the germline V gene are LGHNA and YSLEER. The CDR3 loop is CASSLQGGNYGYTF. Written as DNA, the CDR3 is TGCGCCAGCAGTTTACAGGGGGGAAACTATGGCTACACCTTC.

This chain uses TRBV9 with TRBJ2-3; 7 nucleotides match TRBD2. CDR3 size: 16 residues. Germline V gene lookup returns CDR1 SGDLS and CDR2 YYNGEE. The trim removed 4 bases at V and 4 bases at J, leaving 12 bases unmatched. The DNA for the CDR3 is TGTGCCAGCAGCCTCCGAGCGGGAACGGTAGCAGATACGCAGTATTTT. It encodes CASSLRAGTVADTQYF.

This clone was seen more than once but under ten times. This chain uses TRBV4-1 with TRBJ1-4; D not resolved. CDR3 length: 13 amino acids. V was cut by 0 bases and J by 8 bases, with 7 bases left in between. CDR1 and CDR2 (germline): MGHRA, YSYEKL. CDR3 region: CASSQEAREKLFF. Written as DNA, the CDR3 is TGCGCCAGCAGCCAAGAAGCTCGAGAAAAACTGTTTTTT.

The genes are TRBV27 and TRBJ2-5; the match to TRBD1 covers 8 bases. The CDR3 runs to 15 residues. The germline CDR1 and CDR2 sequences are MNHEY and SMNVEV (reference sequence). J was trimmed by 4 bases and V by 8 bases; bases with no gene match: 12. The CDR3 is CASPRQGAPIETQYF. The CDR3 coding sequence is TGTGCCAGCCCCCGGCAGGGGGCGCCCATAGAGACCCAGTACTTC.

CDR3 protein: CAISESNSGELFF. DNA for the CDR3: TGTGCCATCAGTGAGTCCAATTCCGGGGAGCTGTTTTTT. V and J are TRBV10-3 and TRBJ2-2; D unresolved. The CDR3 spans 13 residues. Germline V gene data show CDR1 as ENHRY and CDR2 as SYGVKD. V lost 0 bases to trimming and J lost 6 bases, with 5 bases between them.

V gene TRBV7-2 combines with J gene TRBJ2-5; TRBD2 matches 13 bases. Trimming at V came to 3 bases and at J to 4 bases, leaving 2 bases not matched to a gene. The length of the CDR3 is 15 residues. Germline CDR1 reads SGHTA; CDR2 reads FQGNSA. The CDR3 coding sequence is TGTGCCAGCAGCTTGACTAGCGGGAGGACAGAGACCCAGTACTTC. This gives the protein CASSLTSGRTETQYF.

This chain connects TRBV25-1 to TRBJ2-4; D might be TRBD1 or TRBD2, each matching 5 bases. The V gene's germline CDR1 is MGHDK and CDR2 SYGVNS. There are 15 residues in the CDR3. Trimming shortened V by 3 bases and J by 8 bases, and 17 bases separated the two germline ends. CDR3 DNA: TGTGCCAGCAGTGACCCCAGGGACCCCAGCGACATTCAGTACTTC. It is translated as CASSDPRDPSDIQYF.

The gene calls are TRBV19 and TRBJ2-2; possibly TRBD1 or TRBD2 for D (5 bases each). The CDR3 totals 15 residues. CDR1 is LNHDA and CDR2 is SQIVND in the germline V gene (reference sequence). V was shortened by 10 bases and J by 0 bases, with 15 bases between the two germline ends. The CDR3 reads CATPRRTPNTGELFF. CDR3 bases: TGTGCCACCCCCCGGAGGACACCGAACACCGGGGAGCTGTTTTTT. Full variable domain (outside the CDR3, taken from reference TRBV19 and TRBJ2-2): DGGITQSPKYLFRKEGQNVTLSCEQNLNHDAMYWYRQDPGQGLRLIYYSQIVNDFQKGDIAEGYSVSREKKESFPLTVTSAQKNPTAFYLCATPRRTPNTGELFFGEGSRLTVL.

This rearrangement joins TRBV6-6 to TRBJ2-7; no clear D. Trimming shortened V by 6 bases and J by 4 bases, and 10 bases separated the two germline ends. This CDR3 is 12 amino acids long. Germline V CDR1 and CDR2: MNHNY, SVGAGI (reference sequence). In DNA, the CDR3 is TGTGCCAGCAGGGCCGGAGAGTACGAGCAGTACTTC. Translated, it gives CASRAGEYEQYF.

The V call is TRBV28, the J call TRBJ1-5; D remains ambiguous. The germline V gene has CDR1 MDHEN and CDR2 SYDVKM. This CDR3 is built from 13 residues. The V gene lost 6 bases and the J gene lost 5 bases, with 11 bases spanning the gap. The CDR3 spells CASRLRGYQPQHF. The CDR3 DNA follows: TGTGCCAGCAGGCTTCGGGGTTATCAGCCCCAGCATTTT.

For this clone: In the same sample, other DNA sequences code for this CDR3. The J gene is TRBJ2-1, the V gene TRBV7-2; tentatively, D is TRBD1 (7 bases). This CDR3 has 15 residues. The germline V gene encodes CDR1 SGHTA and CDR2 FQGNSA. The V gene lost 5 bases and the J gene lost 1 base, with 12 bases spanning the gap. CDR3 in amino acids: CASSPQGGSYNEQFF. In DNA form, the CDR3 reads TGTGCCAGCAGCCCCCAGGGGGGTTCCTACAATGAGCAGTTCTTC.

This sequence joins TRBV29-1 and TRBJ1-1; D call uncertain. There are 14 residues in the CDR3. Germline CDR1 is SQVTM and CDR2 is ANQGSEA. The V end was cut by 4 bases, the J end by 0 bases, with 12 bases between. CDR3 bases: TGCAGCGTTGGGCACTCCACAATGAACACTGAAGCTTTCTTT. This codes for CSVGHSTMNTEAFF.

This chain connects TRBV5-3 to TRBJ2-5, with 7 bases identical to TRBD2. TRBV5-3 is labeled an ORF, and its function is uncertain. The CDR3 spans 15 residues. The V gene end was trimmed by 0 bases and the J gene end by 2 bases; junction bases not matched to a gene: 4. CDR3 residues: CARSLVASGQETQYF. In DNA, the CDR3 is TGTGCCAGAAGCTTGGTAGCTAGCGGACAAGAGACCCAGTACTTC.

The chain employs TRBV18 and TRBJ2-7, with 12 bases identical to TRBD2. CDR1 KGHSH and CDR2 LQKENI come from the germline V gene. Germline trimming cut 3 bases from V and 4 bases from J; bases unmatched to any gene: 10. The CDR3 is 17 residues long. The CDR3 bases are TGTGCCAGCTCACCCCTAGGACTAGCGGGGTTCAAATACGAGCAGTACTTC. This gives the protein CASSPLGLAGFKYEQYF.

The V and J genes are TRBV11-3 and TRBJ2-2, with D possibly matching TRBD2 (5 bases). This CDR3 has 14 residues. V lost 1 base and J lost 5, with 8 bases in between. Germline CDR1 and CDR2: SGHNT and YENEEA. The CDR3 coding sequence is TGTGCCAGCAGCTTAGGGACTGGGACCGGGGAGCTGTTTTTT. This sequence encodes CASSLGTGTGELFF.

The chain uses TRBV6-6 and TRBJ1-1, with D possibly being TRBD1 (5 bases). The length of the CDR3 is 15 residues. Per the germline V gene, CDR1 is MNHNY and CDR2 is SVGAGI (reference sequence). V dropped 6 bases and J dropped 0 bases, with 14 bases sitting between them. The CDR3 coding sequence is TGTGCCAGCAGCCGGGACCTAACCATGAACACTGAAGCTTTCTTT. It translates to CASSRDLTMNTEAFF.

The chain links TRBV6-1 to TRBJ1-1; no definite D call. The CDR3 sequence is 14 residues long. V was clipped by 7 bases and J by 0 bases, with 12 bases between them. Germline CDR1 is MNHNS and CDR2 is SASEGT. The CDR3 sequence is CASTDSGMNTEAFF. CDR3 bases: TGTGCCAGCACCGACTCAGGTATGAACACTGAAGCTTTCTTT.